Listed here are 22 T cell receptor beta chains from one sample, sequenced in a study of T cell repertoires in cytomegalovirus infection. One entry per CDR3 protein results from TCRdb running MiXCR on the reads. The table shows some 800,000 distinct CDR3 sequences, with 30% to 35% occurring only once. Antigens for these TCRs are unknown. Sequencing used cultured CD8+ T cells from PBMCs, obtained from culture after CMV antigen stimulation. These receptor sequences come from a human donor in good health (CMV status not recorded). Some clones in this sample may be carry-over from other donors' samples.

In this sample, this clonotype turned up a few times. This sequence joins TRBV27 and TRBJ1-1; 7 nucleotides agree with TRBD1. V dropped 10 bases and J dropped 0; count of bases not matched to a gene: 8. Germline loops: CDR1 MNHEY, CDR2 SMNVEV (reference sequence). The length of the CDR3 is 14 residues. CDR3 amino acids: CATSIGGVNTEAFF. Here the CDR3 DNA reads TGTGCCACCTCTATAGGGGGCGTGAACACTGAAGCTTTCTTT.

This clonotype was counted between two and nine times. The chain has TRBV11-2 and TRBJ1-5, with D unresolved. Germline CDR1 reads SGHAT; CDR2 reads FQNNGV. V lost 3 bases and J 4 bases, leaving 19 bases between the germline ends. The CDR3 has 17 residues. For the CDR3, the DNA is TGTGCCAGCAGCTTTTGGGCGGCGGTGGCGGGAAATCAGCCCCAGCATTTT. This codes for CASSFWAAVAGNQPQHF.

This clonotype was detected only a few times. The V call is TRBV19, the J call TRBJ2-3; 8 bases map to TRBD2. Germline assignment: CDR1 LNHDA and CDR2 SQIVND (reference sequence). CDR3 length equals 16 residues. Trimming removed 3 bases from V and 4 bases from J; junction bases left unmatched: 9. For the CDR3, the DNA is TGTGCCAGTAGTATCCGTAGACTAGCGTTTCCAGATACGCAGTATTTT. As protein: CASSIRRLAFPDTQYF.

The CDR3 sequence: CASRDTIGAGQQYF. DNA of the CDR3: TGTGCCAGCAGAGACACGATCGGTGCCGGACAGCAGTACTTC. The chain combines TRBV6-2 or TRBV6-3 with TRBJ2-7; D unresolved. The CDR3 has 14 amino acids. CDR1 and CDR2 (germline): MNHEY, SVGEGT. V was cut by 6 bases and J by 8 bases, with 20 bases left in between.

About this clonotype: A much larger clone differs from this one at a single base, so this may be a read error. The rearrangement uses TRBV12-3 or TRBV12-4 and TRBJ2-2; perhaps TRBD1 as D (5 bases). The CDR3 has 13 amino acids. CDR3 coding DNA: TGTTCCAGCCAACGCAGGGTGACCGGGGAGCTGTTTTTT. As protein: CSSQRRVTGELFF.

Points on this clonotype: The junction does not match germline at one end; this may be a read error. The rearrangement uses TRBV7-9 and TRBJ2-1; no definite D call. This CDR3 contains 16 residues. CDR1 is SEHNR, CDR2 FQNEAQ, per germline (reference sequence). The CDR3: CASSLALASRPNQQFF. CDR3 DNA: TGTGCCAGCAGCTTAGCCTTAGCCAGCCGACCCAATCAGCAGTTCTTC.

The gene calls are TRBV13 and TRBJ1-1; D gene uncertain. The CDR3 covers 14 residues. The V gene lost 5 bases and the J gene lost 3 bases, with 13 bases spanning the gap. Germline CDR1 and CDR2: PRHDT and FYEKMQ (reference sequence). The DNA for the CDR3 is TGTGCCAGCAGCATACCGGACGGCTACACTGAAGCTTTCTTT. Protein product: CASSIPDGYTEAFF.

This clonotype was detected only a few times. V usage is TRBV6-1 and J usage is TRBJ2-1, with D perhaps matching TRBD1 (6 bases). The CDR3 totals 17 residues. With 8 bases removed from V and 5 bases from J, the gap between germline ends came to 25 bases. Looked up from germline, CDR1 is MNHNS and CDR2 is SASEGT. The DNA of the CDR3 is TGTGCCAGCCCAGGAGAGGGGGACCCCGTTAAGGACAATGAGCAGTTCTTC. Translation: CASPGEGDPVKDNEQFF.

V usage is TRBV11-2 and J usage is TRBJ1-1; no clear D. Germline V lookup: CDR1 SGHAT, CDR2 FQNNGV. The V gene lost 7 bases and the J gene lost 3 bases, with 12 bases spanning the gap. There are 13 residues in the CDR3. The CDR3 here is CASTPVSHTEAFF. The CDR3 nucleotides are TGTGCCAGCACCCCAGTGTCGCACACTGAAGCTTTCTTT.

V and J are TRBV29-1 and TRBJ1-2; D is uncertain. The V and J ends lost 1 base and 5 bases respectively, with 23 bases between them. Germline CDR1 and CDR2: SQVTM and ANQGSEA. This CDR3 has 17 residues. CDR3 sequence: CSVEGLGRLSARYGYTF. The CDR3 DNA follows: TGCAGCGTTGAAGGGCTGGGGAGGTTGTCTGCTCGATATGGCTACACCTTC.

The chain couples TRBV5-1 to TRBJ1-1, with 7 bases matching TRBD1. The CDR3 length is 14 residues. J lost 7 bases, V lost 0 bases, and 6 bases had no gene match. The germline gives CDR1 SGHRS, CDR2 YFSETQ. CDR3 protein: CASSLGQGVDEAFF. CDR3 DNA sequence: TGCGCCAGCAGCTTGGGGCAGGGGGTCGATGAAGCTTTCTTT. Filled out from reference TRBV5-1 and TRBJ1-1, the complete variable domain reads KAGVTQTPRYLIKTRGQQVTLSCSPISGHRSVSWYQQTPGQGLQFLFEYFSETQRNKGNFPGRFSGRQFSNSRSEMNVSTLELGDSALYLCASSLGQGVDEAFFGQGTRLTVV.

The rearrangement uses TRBV9 and TRBJ1-1; D is ambiguous. The ends were cut back, 6 bases at V and 1 base at J, with 13 bases in the middle. CDR1 is SGDLS and CDR2 is YYNGEE in the germline V gene. The CDR3 has 14 residues. CDR3 coding DNA: TGTGCCAGCACCCAAAACACAGCGAACACTGAAGCTTTCTTT. Encoded protein: CASTQNTANTEAFF.

With respect to this clonotype: A junction boundary mismatches the germline segment, possibly from a read error. This sequence joins TRBV5-3 and TRBJ1-1, with TRBD1 identical over 7 bases. TRBV5-3 is an ORF, and what it does is uncertain. The CDR3 spans 13 residues. CDR3 nucleotides: TGTGCCAGCAGCTTTCGCGGACAGGATGAAGCTTTCTTT. Amino acid sequence: CASSFRGQDEAFF.

This clonotype was found a few times. The chain has TRBV27 and TRBJ2-7; D possibly corresponds to TRBD1 (6 bases). The V gene's germline CDR1 is MNHEY and CDR2 SMNVEV (reference sequence). The CDR3 extends over 16 amino acids. The V gene lost 5 bases and the J gene lost 2 bases, with 19 bases spanning the gap. The CDR3 loop is CASSPSAGDNPYEQYV. The CDR3 DNA reads as TGTGCCAGCAGTCCCTCCGCCGGGGACAACCCCTACGAGCAGTACGTC.

The J gene is TRBJ1-1, the V gene TRBV12-3 or TRBV12-4; D is undetermined. Deletions cut 5 bases from V and 1 base from J, with 14 bases between. The CDR3 is made up of 15 amino acids. The DNA of the CDR3 is TGTGCCAGCAGTCTCTATTCCACCGGGAACACTGAAGCTTTCTTT. Translation gives CASSLYSTGNTEAFF.

In this sample, this clonotype turned up a few times. The chain has TRBV6-5 and TRBJ1-2; TRBD1 matches 10 bases. The junction had 9 bases not matched to a gene; V was cut back by 8 bases and J by 3 bases. The CDR3 length is 15 residues. Germline V lookup: CDR1 MNHEY, CDR2 SVGAGI. The CDR3 DNA is TGTGCCAGCGGACCGACAGGGGGCGCCGACTATGGCTACACCTTC. The encoded protein is CASGPTGGADYGYTF.

V and J are TRBV5-1 and TRBJ1-1; no clear D. The germline V and J ends were trimmed by 0 bases and 2 bases, with 11 bases remaining between them. The CDR3 has 15 amino acids. Germline CDR1 reads SGHRS; CDR2 reads YFSETQ. The CDR3 bases are TGCGCCAGCAGCTTGGGCAGGTCCGTTAACACTGAAGCTTTCTTT. Residues: CASSLGRSVNTEAFF.

This clonotype occurred a few times. V is TRBV6-2 or TRBV6-3 and J is TRBJ1-2; TRBD1 agrees at 10 bases. From germline, CDR1 is MNHEY and CDR2 SVGEGT. This CDR3 region has 15 residues. With V trimmed by 5 bases and J by 4 bases, 7 bases remained unmatched. CDR3 protein: CASSKTGTGVYGYTF. CDR3 nucleotide sequence: TGTGCCAGCAGTAAGACCGGGACAGGGGTCTATGGCTACACCTTC.

This clonotype has at least ten counts. The V gene is TRBV12-3 or TRBV12-4, the J gene TRBJ2-3; no clear D gene. The CDR3 extends over 12 amino acids. Trimming removed 3 bases from V and 6 bases from J, with 7 bases in between. CDR3 sequence (DNA): TGTGCCAGCAGTTTTCGGCAGGATACGCAGTATTTT. Its protein is CASSFRQDTQYF.

This clonotype appeared many times. The chain is built from TRBV28 and TRBJ1-5, with 7 bases that match TRBD1. The CDR3 extends over 15 amino acids. V was clipped by 4 bases and J by 5 bases; unmatched bases: 8. The V gene's germline CDR1 is MDHEN and CDR2 SYDVKM. CDR3 in DNA: TGTGCCAGCAGTTCGGACAGGATAGGGTATCAGCCCCAGCATTTT. Its protein product is CASSSDRIGYQPQHF.

The V and J genes are TRBV7-6 and TRBJ1-6; D not certain. Germline V gene sequence: CDR1 SGHVS, CDR2 FNYEAQ. V shed 4 bases and J shed 7 bases, with 8 bases lying between them. CDR3 length equals 13 residues. CDR3 in amino acids: CASSSRGNSPLHF. The CDR3 nucleotides are TGTGCCAGCAGCTCACGAGGGAATTCACCCCTCCACTTT. The whole variable domain, remainder taken from reference TRBV7-6 and TRBJ1-6, is GAGVSQSPRYKVTKRGQDVALRCDPISGHVSLYWYRQALGQGPEFLTYFNYEAQQDKSGLPNDRFSAERPEGSISTLTIQRTEQRDSAMYRCASSSRGNSPLHFGNGTRLTVT.

V is TRBV19 and J is TRBJ1-5, with TRBD1 identical over 7 bases. Germline V gene lookup returns CDR1 LNHDA and CDR2 SQIVND (reference sequence). The CDR3 contains 14 residues. After removal of 9 bases from V and 6 bases from J, the junction contained 11 bases not matched to a gene. The DNA for the CDR3 is TGTGCCAGCGCAAGGACAGGATTTGGTCAGCCCCAGCATTTT. Encoded protein: CASARTGFGQPQHF.